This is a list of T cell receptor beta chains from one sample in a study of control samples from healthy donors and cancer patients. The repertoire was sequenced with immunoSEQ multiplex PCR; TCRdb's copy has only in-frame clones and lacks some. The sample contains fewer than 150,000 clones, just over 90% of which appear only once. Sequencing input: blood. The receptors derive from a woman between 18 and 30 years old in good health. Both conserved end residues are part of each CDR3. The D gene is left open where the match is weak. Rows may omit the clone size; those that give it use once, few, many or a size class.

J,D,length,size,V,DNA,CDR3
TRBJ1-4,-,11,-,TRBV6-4,TGTGCCACCCCAGGGGCTGAAAAACTGTTTTTT,CATPGAEKLFF
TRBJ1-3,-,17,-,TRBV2,TGTGCCAGCAGTCTCATGGGGCGAAGAGCGACTGGAAACACCATATATTTT,CASSLMGRRATGNTIYF
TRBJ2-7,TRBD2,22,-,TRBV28,TGTGCCAGCAGTTTTCGGCGCCCTATCGGGACTAGCGGGTTCTCCGTGGACTACGAGCAGTACTTC,CASSFRRPIGTSGFSVDYEQYF
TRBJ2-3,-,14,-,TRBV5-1,TGCGCCAGCAGCCTGGACAGACACACAGATACGCAGTATTTT,CASSLDRHTDTQYF
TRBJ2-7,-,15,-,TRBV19,TGTGCCAGTAGTATTAATTCGGCAGAGACCTACGAGCAGTACTTC,CASSINSAETYEQYF
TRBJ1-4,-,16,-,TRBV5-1,TGCGCCAGCAGCTTGGGGCTGACAGGTCCTAGTGAAAAACTGTTTTTT,CASSLGLTGPSEKLFF
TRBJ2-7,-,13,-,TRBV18,TGTGCCAGCTCACCGGGGCCCGGCTACGAGCAGTACTTC,CASSPGPGYEQYF
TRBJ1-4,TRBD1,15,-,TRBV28,TGTGCCAGCACCCCCCCCGGGACAGGGTTGGAAAAACTGTTTTTT,CASTPPGTGLEKLFF
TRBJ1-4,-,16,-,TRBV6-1,TGTGCCAGCAGTCAAGGACAGACCTCAACTAATGAAAAACTGTTTTTT,CASSQGQTSTNEKLFF
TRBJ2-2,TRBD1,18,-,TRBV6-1,TGTGCCAGCAGTGAAAATTTAAAGGACAGGGCATACACCGGGGAGCTGTTTTTT,CASSENLKDRAYTGELFF
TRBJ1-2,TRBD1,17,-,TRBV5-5,TGTGCCAGCAGGGTGGCAGGGGGCTCCGCTGTTTCCTATGGCTACACCTTC,CASRVAGGSAVSYGYTF
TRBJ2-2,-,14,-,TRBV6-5,TGTGCCAGCAGAGAGACAGGGAACACCGGGGAGCTGTTTTTT,CASRETGNTGELFF
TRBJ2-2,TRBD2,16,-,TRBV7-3,TGTGCCAGCAGCTTCCTGACTAGCGGTTTCACCGGGGAGCTGTTTTTT,CASSFLTSGFTGELFF
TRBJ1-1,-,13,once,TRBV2,TGTGCCAGCAGGGTCAGACCGAACACTGAAGCTTTCTTT,CASRVRPNTEAFF
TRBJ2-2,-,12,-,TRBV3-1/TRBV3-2,TGTGCCAGCAGCCGAAACCCCGGGGAGCTGTTTTTT,CASSRNPGELFF
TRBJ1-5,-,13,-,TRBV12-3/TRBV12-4,TGTGCCAGCAAAACAGATAGCAATCAGCCCCAGCATTTT,CASKTDSNQPQHF
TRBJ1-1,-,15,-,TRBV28,TGTGCCAGCAGTTTGCTGAGTGACCTTAACACTGAAGCTTTCTTT,CASSLLSDLNTEAFF
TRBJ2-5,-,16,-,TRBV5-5,TGTGCCAGCAGTTCCGGTGTGGTAGGCGAACAAGAGACCCAGTACTTC,CASSSGVVGEQETQYF
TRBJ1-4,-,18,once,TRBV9,TGTGCCAGCAGCGTAGGAGCAGGGTGGGGCTCAACTAATGAAAAACTGTTTTTT,CASSVGAGWGSTNEKLFF
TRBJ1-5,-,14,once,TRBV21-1,TGTGCCAGCAGCAAAGCGGTTAGCAATCAGCCCCAGCATTTT,CASSKAVSNQPQHF
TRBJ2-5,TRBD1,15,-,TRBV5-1,TGCGCCAGCAGCTGGTACGACAGGGAACAAGAGACCCAGTACTTC,CASSWYDREQETQYF
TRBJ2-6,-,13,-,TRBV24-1,TGTGCCACCGGGCCAGCAGGGGCCAACGTCCTGACTTTC,CATGPAGANVLTF
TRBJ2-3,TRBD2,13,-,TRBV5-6,TGTGCCAGCAGTTATGGGAGGCGGGGGGGCCCAAAATTT,CASSYGRRGGPKF
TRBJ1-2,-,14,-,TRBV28,TGTGCCAGCAGTTTCCCTCAGGGTAACTATGGCTACACCTTC,CASSFPQGNYGYTF
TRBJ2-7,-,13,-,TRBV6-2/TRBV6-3,TGTGCCAGCAGTGCCGCAAATTCCTACGAGCAGTACTTC,CASSAANSYEQYF
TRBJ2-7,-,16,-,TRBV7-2,TGTGCCAGCAGCCCGCGGGCCAGGGGGGCCTCCTACGAGCAGTACTTC,CASSPRARGASYEQYF
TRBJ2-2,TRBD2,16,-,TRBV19,TGTGCCAGTAGTATCCAAGCGGGGTATGGTACCGGGGAGCTGTTTTTT,CASSIQAGYGTGELFF
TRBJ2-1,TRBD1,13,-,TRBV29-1,TGCAGCGCCCAGGGGGAAACCTACAATGAGCAGTTCTTC,CSAQGETYNEQFF
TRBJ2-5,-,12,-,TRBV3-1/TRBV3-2,TGTGCCAGCAGCCAAGCTGGGGAGACCCAGTACTTC,CASSQAGETQYF
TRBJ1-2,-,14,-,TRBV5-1,TGCGCCAGCAGCTTGGCTCGCGGGTCCTATGGCTACACCTTC,CASSLARGSYGYTF
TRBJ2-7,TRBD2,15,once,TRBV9,TGTGCCAGCAGCGTAGGAGGTAGCGGGGGGTACGAGCAGTACTTC,CASSVGGSGGYEQYF
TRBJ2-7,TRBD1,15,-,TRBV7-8,TGTGCCAGCAGCTTCCCGGGACAGGGAGAGTACGAGCAGTACTTC,CASSFPGQGEYEQYF